This record concerns one TCR beta chain sequence. Its specificity is unknown. Nominal health characterized the donors when sampled, though unrecorded immune exposures were likely. These data come from a study of cytomegalovirus exposure and HLA in healthy donors. The wider study: Earlier work reported some 110 million unique TCR beta sequences from 150 million to 200 million T cells. Study-level findings and limits: In a later analysis, a genetic analysis reported fewer productive-TCR N-insertions in an Asian-associated ancestry cluster than the cohort average.

The PCR ran on 60 Vbeta and 13 Jbeta primers. Source study methods: Unique TCR beta chains numbered approximately 80 million in a later analysis, with roughly 10 million shared. Produced via immunoSEQ multiplex PCR; TCRdb's table is partial and in-frame only. For V, J and clone size, that table is used; D and trimming come from the DNA. Altogether around 160,000 clones are present, approximately 80% being singletons, with the ten largest covering about 1.3%. Germline lookup yields CDR1 SGHAT and CDR2 FQNNGV. V dropped 7 bases and J dropped 4 bases, with 22 bases sitting between them. The CDR3 sequence is 16 residues long.

The TCR was taken from a male donor in good health and CMV-seronegative. What was sequenced was PBMCs. This rearrangement joins TRBV11-2 to TRBJ1-1; weak D call: TRBD1 (5 bases). In DNA form, the CDR3 reads TGTGCCAGCACCGCTCGGGGGTCCGGTCGTGTCACTGAAGCTTTCTTT. Its protein is CASTARGSGRVTEAFF.